This passage covers 26 T cell receptor beta chains from one sample sequenced in a study of T cells in Graves' hyperthyroidism and ophthalmopathy. Template material for amplifying TCR beta CDR3 regions consisted of RNA transcripts. TCR CDR3 underwent first-round RT-PCR with the HTBI primer set. Each CDR3 protein gets one entry after TCRdb re-called the multiplex PCR reads with MiXCR. Of hundreds of thousands of distinct CDR3 sequences detected, 15% to 20% appear once; the ten largest clones hold 3% to 4%. What was sequenced was blood. These receptors all stem from a woman younger than 45 with Graves' hyperthyroidism.

This clonotype occurred many times. The junction and the germline gene differ at one end; a read error may be behind it. The chain carries TRBV7-7 and TRBJ2-5; TRBD2 is a possible D gene (6 bases). Per the germline V gene, CDR1 is SSHAT and CDR2 is FNYEAQ (reference sequence). This CDR3 is built from 14 residues. Here the CDR3 reads CASSFGGGRETQYF. The CDR3 DNA sequence: TGTGCTAGCAGCTTCGGTGGAGGGAGGGAGACCCAGTACTTC. The entire variable domain, with the rest obtained from reference TRBV7-7 and TRBJ2-5, is as follows: GAGVSQSPRYKVTKRGQDVTLRCDPISSHATLYWYQQALGQGPEFLTYFNYEAQPDKSGLPSDRFSAERPEGSISTLTIQRTEQRDSAMYRCASSFGGGRETQYFGPGTRLLVL.

Details on this clonotype: A much larger clone sits a single nucleotide away, making a read error possible. The rearrangement uses TRBV6-1 and TRBJ1-1; 7 bases align to TRBD1. This CDR3 spans 13 amino acids. Germline lookup yields CDR1 MNHNS and CDR2 SASEGT. CDR3 region: CAGSTGEGTEAFF. In nucleotides, the CDR3 is TGTGCCGGCAGTACAGGGGAAGGGACTGAAGCTTTCTTT.

This clonotype was counted at least ten times. J is TRBJ2-3 and V is TRBV29-1; weak D call: TRBD2 (6 bases). Trimming shortened V by 7 bases and J by 0 bases, and 17 bases separated the two germline ends. The CDR3 loop spans 15 amino acids. The germline V gene has CDR1 SQVTM and CDR2 ANQGSEA. CDR3 sequence reads: CSAVRGSSSTDTQYF. For the CDR3, the DNA is TGCAGCGCGGTCCGGGGGTCGTCTAGCACAGATACGCAGTATTTT.

This clonotype came up many times. The chain is built from TRBV7-2 and TRBJ2-7, with 8 bases aligning to TRBD1. V dropped 3 bases and J dropped 3; count of bases not matched to a gene: 7. The CDR3 runs to 15 residues. Germline values: CDR1 SGHTA, CDR2 FQGNSA. The CDR3 region has the DNA TGTGCCAGCAGCTTCGGGACAGGTTCTGTCTACGAGCAGTACTTC. This codes for CASSFGTGSVYEQYF.

The table lists this clonotype with many counts. The chain joins TRBV18 to TRBJ2-1; the D is unclear. Looked up from germline, CDR1 is KGHSH and CDR2 is LQKENI. CDR3 length: 14 residues. The ends were cut back, 3 bases at V and 8 bases at J, with 14 bases in the middle. CDR3 residues: CASSPPTPTDEQFF. The CDR3 DNA sequence: TGTGCCAGCTCACCCCCGACACCTACCGATGAGCAGTTCTTC.

CDR3 DNA sequence: TGTGCCAGCAGGGGAGCCCGTTCGAACGATGGCTACACCTTC. This translates into CASRGARSNDGYTF. The gene calls are TRBV28 and TRBJ1-2; the D is unclear. CDR1 is MDHEN and CDR2 is SYDVKM in the germline V gene. Trimming cost V 6 bases and J 6 bases, with 17 bases left between them. This CDR3 spans 14 amino acids.

The chain employs TRBV29-1 and TRBJ2-1; TRBD2 is a possible D gene (6 bases). Germline CDR1 reads SQVTM; CDR2 reads ANQGSEA. V lost 7 bases to trimming and J lost 2 bases, with 12 bases between them. The CDR3 runs 13 residues. The CDR3 sequence is CSASSGAYNEQFF. The CDR3 DNA reads TGCAGCGCTTCCTCGGGGGCCTACAATGAGCAGTTCTTC.

Concerning this clonotype: One junction end disagrees with the germline gene, perhaps due to a read error. CDR3 in amino acids: CSARGEGGLYEQYF. CDR3 DNA: TGCAGTGCAAGAGGGGAGGGAGGGCTCTACGAGCAGTACTTC. This chain joins TRBV20-1 and TRBJ2-7; 7 bases align to TRBD2. Looked up from germline, CDR1 is DFQATT and CDR2 is SNEGSKA (reference sequence). This CDR3 region has 14 residues.

This clonotype was observed many times. The J gene is TRBJ1-5, the V gene TRBV30; 8 positions match TRBD1. The germline V gene encodes CDR1 GTSNPN and CDR2 SVGIG (reference sequence). V shed 5 bases and J 3 bases; nucleotides not matched to a gene: 3. This CDR3 is 13 amino acids long. CDR3 DNA sequence: TGTGCCTGGGGACAGGGAACCAATCAGCCCCAGCATTTT. Protein product: CAWGQGTNQPQHF. Filled out from reference TRBV30 and TRBJ1-5, the complete variable domain reads SQTIHQWPATLVQPVGSPLSLECTVEGTSNPNLYWYRQAAGRGLQLLFYSVGIGQISSEVPQNLSASRPQDRQFILSSKKLLLSDSGFYLCAWGQGTNQPQHFGDGTRLSIL.

In its sample, this clonotype was seen many times. The chain joins TRBV7-2 to TRBJ2-5, with D uncertain. There are 13 residues in the CDR3. V was shortened by 5 bases and J by 5 bases, with 12 bases between the two germline ends. The germline CDR1 and CDR2 sequences are SGHTA and FQGNSA. CDR3 nucleotide sequence: TGTGCCAGCAGCCAAGGACGTGGGGAGACCCAGTACTTC. Its protein is CASSQGRGETQYF.

This clonotype showed up many times. The genes are TRBV7-2 and TRBJ1-5, with D possibly being TRBD1 (5 bases). The CDR3 has 15 amino acids. Germline loops: CDR1 SGHTA, CDR2 FQGNSA. Trimming took off 1 base at V and 2 bases at J, with 9 bases between the two ends. The CDR3 reads CASSLVQGRNQPQHF. CDR3 coding DNA: TGTGCCAGCAGCTTAGTTCAGGGACGCAATCAGCCCCAGCATTTT.

This clonotype showed up just a few times. The rearrangement joins TRBV6-2 or TRBV6-3 to TRBJ2-7, with TRBD2 matching 8 bases. The CDR3 has 11 amino acids. The germline V gene has CDR1 MNHEY and CDR2 SVGEGT. Trimming removed 7 bases from V and 7 bases from J; junction bases left unmatched: 3. For the CDR3, the DNA is TGTGCCAGCACCGTAGCGGGGGAGCAGTACTTC. Translation gives CASTVAGEQYF.

There are many counts of this clonotype. The chain links TRBV2 to TRBJ2-3, with 15 bases matching TRBD2. Unmatched junction bases numbered 5, after V lost 7 bases and J lost 6 bases. Germline CDR1 SNHLY, CDR2 FYNNEI. CDR3 length: 15 amino acids. The CDR3 coding sequence is TGTGCCAGCAAGGGACTAGCGGGAGGATTCGATACGCAGTATTTT. Translation gives CASKGLAGGFDTQYF.

This clonotype was counted ten times or more. The rearrangement joins TRBV27 to TRBJ1-1; a weak D match, TRBD1 (5 bases). This CDR3 has 13 amino acids. V was trimmed by 2 bases and J by 6 bases, leaving 10 bases between them. The germline V gene has CDR1 MNHEY and CDR2 SMNVEV (reference sequence). The CDR3 sequence: CASSLRGLAEAFF. For the CDR3, the DNA is TGTGCCAGCAGTTTAAGGGGTCTGGCTGAAGCTTTCTTT.

The chain couples TRBV27 to TRBJ1-2; D not certain. The CDR3 extends over 14 amino acids. Trimming cost V 0 bases and J 4 bases, with 9 bases left between them. The germline V gene has CDR1 MNHEY and CDR2 SMNVEV (reference sequence). The CDR3 region has the DNA TGTGCCAGCAGTTTATCGCAGGACGGCTATGGCTACACCTTC. This gives the protein CASSLSQDGYGYTF.

This clonotype was detected ten times or more. The rearrangement uses TRBV10-3 and TRBJ2-1; 9 bases line up with TRBD1. The CDR3 has 13 residues. Losses at the gene ends were 10 bases for V and 8 bases for J; bases not matched to a gene: 9. The germline CDR1 and CDR2 sequences are ENHRY and SYGVKD. The CDR3 sequence is CASTGTGIDEQFF. In nucleotides, the CDR3 is TGTGCCAGCACCGGGACAGGGATCGATGAGCAGTTCTTC.

This chain connects TRBV27 to TRBJ2-1, with a possible D match to TRBD2 (6 bases). The CDR3 loop spans 15 amino acids. Looked up from germline, CDR1 is MNHEY and CDR2 is SMNVEV (reference sequence). Trimming cost V 6 bases and J 8 bases, with 20 bases left between them. The CDR3 sequence is CASSPGTFLGDEQFF. The CDR3 DNA reads TGTGCCAGCAGCCCCGGGACTTTTCTTGGGGATGAGCAGTTCTTC.

Ten or more counts support this clonotype. The chain is built from TRBV28 and TRBJ2-2; D ambiguous. Trimming shortened V by 2 bases and J by 5 bases, and 3 bases separated the two germline ends. The CDR3 is made up of 12 amino acids. Looked up from germline, CDR1 is MDHEN and CDR2 is SYDVKM. CDR3 in amino acids: CASSLLTGELFF. The CDR3 DNA is TGTGCCAGCAGTTTACTTACCGGGGAGCTGTTTTTT.

This clonotype was observed at least ten times. The gene calls are TRBV28 and TRBJ2-5; TRBD2 agrees at 7 bases. From germline, CDR1 is MDHEN and CDR2 SYDVKM. The V gene end was trimmed by 5 bases and the J gene end by 3 bases; junction bases not matched to a gene: 9. CDR3 length equals 15 residues. In DNA form, the CDR3 reads TGTGCCAGCAGTCGTCCCCGGAGCGGGAAAGAGACCCAGTACTTC. Translating gives CASSRPRSGKETQYF.

This clonotype turned up a few times. This rearrangement joins TRBV11-2 to TRBJ2-4, with a possible D match to TRBD1 (5 bases). CDR3 length equals 15 residues. CDR1 SGHAT and CDR2 FQNNGV come from the germline V gene. V shed 6 bases and J shed 2 bases, with 14 bases lying between them. The CDR3 DNA reads TGTGCCAGCAGTCTCAGGGTCGGGTCCAAAAACATTCAGTACTTC. This codes for CASSLRVGSKNIQYF. Together with reference TRBV11-2 and TRBJ2-4, the CDR3 gives the full variable domain: EAGVAQSPRYKIIEKRQSVAFWCNPISGHATLYWYQQILGQGPKLLIQFQNNGVVDDSQLPKDRFSAERLKGVDSTLKIQPAKLEDSAVYLCASSLRVGSKNIQYFGAGTRLSVL.

This clonotype was picked up a small number of times. The J gene is TRBJ1-2, the V gene TRBV14; D remains unclear. The CDR3 loop spans 13 amino acids. V was pared by 0 bases and J by 6 bases, with 8 bases between. CDR1 SGHDN and CDR2 FVKESK come from the germline V gene. The CDR3 DNA sequence: TGTGCCAGCAGCCAAGACGGCCGTAATGGCTACACCTTC. This encodes CASSQDGRNGYTF.

This clonotype showed up just a few times. V usage is TRBV29-1 and J usage is TRBJ2-1, with TRBD2 identical over 10 bases. This CDR3 contains 14 residues. CDR1 SQVTM and CDR2 ANQGSEA come from the germline V gene. V dropped 4 bases and J dropped 7; count of bases not matched to a gene: 7. The CDR3 nucleotides read TGCAGCGTTGCGGCTAGCGGGAGTGCGAATGAGCAGTTCTTC. Protein sequence: CSVAASGSANEQFF.

This rearrangement joins TRBV4-1 to TRBJ2-7; D perhaps matches TRBD2 (6 bases). Germline V gene lookup returns CDR1 MGHRA and CDR2 YSYEKL. The CDR3 is 15 residues long. Trimming pared 1 base from V and 0 bases from J, leaving 10 bases between. The CDR3: CASSQGDSRSYEQYF. In DNA, the CDR3 is TGCGCCAGCAGCCAAGGGGACTCTCGCTCCTACGAGCAGTACTTC.

This clonotype was recorded a few times. The junction does not match germline at one end; this may be a read error. CDR3 nucleotides: TGTGTCAGCAGCCAGACTTATCAAACCTACCAGCCCCAGCATTTT. Residues: CVSSQTYQTYQPQHF. The chain recombines TRBV28 with TRBJ1-5, with no clear D. Germline assignment: CDR1 MDHEN and CDR2 SYDVKM. The CDR3 consists of 15 residues.

This clonotype was counted many times. The genes are TRBV2 and TRBJ2-7; D is undetermined. The CDR3 has 14 residues. The germline V gene encodes CDR1 SNHLY and CDR2 FYNNEI. V was pared by 0 bases and J by 4 bases, with 10 bases between. This CDR3 reads CASSEAGRIYEQYF. The CDR3 coding sequence is TGTGCCAGCAGTGAAGCCGGGCGAATTTACGAGCAGTACTTC.

This chain connects TRBV9 to TRBJ2-2, with 7 bases lining up with TRBD1. Germline lookup yields CDR1 SGDLS and CDR2 YYNGEE. The CDR3 runs to 14 residues. The V gene end was trimmed by 0 bases and the J gene end by 7 bases; junction bases not matched to a gene: 3. CDR3 in amino acids: CASSVEGGGGELFF. The DNA of the CDR3 is TGTGCCAGCAGCGTAGAAGGGGGCGGCGGGGAGCTGTTTTTT.